This T cell receptor beta chain was sequenced in a study of T cells in Graves' hyperthyroidism and ophthalmopathy (dated 2019 in TCRdb). With respect to the entire study: Peripheral blood was sampled at the time of initial diagnosis, prior to any treatment. To identify TCR V-J signatures that set the groups apart, the researchers used a discovery cohort of 100 or so patients, made up of 43 with Graves' ophthalmopathy and some 55 with stable Graves' hyperthyroidism. Prospective prediction of ophthalmopathy was tested in an independent validation cohort consisting of 18 hyperthyroidism patients and more than 15 patients who later progressed to ophthalmopathy. The 90 to 100 discovery patients were randomly split 7:3 into training and test sets. Thyroid tissue and blood T-cell repertoires from over 5 Graves' hyperthyroidism patients were also compared in the study. Once sampling was done, hyperthyroidism patients were given methimazole at a starting dose of 30 mg daily, whereas ophthalmopathy patients were given high-dose intravenous methylprednisolone. TCR Vbeta CDR3 sequencing of roughly 140 peripheral blood samples (roughly 43 ophthalmopathy, 75 to 80 hyperthyroidism and 17 progressor patients) is reported in the paper.

The TCR beta CDR3 regions were amplified from RNA transcripts. The first round of RT-PCR for the TCR CDR3 was performed with the HTBI primer set and the Qiagen OneStep RT-PCR kit. Libraries were constructed in a second round of multiplex PCR, after which size selection and purification were performed. Sequencing of the libraries was done on an Illumina HiSeq2000 using paired-end 100 bp reads. The authors' pipeline ran thus. SOAPnuke was used to process the raw data, throwing out any read that contained adapters or uncalled bases, had a mean Phred below 15, or lacked an exact constant-primer or identifier match. High-quality paired reads were merged using COPE v1.2.5, and each unique nucleotide sequence was defined as a clonotype. MiTCR v1.1 was used to align the clonotypes against IMGT TRBV, TRBD and TRBJ reference segments. The analysis was restricted to V-J combinations with a frequency above 0.0001, which together covered around 99% of the repertoires. A TCS score was defined as the ratio of F50 (clonal expansion) to E x V (chaos), with BLOSUM62-based TCRdist applied between CDR3 peptides within each V-J. Welch's t-statistics and random forest reduced roughly 540 V-J features to 13, which were used in a naive Bayes classifier (R e1071). TCRdb handled the public reads itself, with Q25 trimming in fastp and clone calling in MiXCR, and kept productive beta chains. CDR3 protein duplicates are merged, each entry listing the most common genes and DNA. The V and J calls were not made by the authors but by TCRdb's processing. Here the sample has over 500,000 distinct CDR3 sequences; 12% to 15% occur a single time. The top ten clonotypes cover approximately 13% of the sample.

Summary of the overall study and its limitations: Sample size was not statistically predetermined, and investigators were not blinded to group allocation. A 13 V-J signature model separated ophthalmopathy from stable hyperthyroidism, with around 90% sensitivity and around 84% specificity in cross-validation and 80%/75% in testing. In validation, progression to ophthalmopathy was predicted by the model with roughly 69% sensitivity and nearly 75% specificity, a median of roughly 6 months before onset. Most expanded thyroid clonotypes (frequency above 0.001) were also detected in blood, a finding suggesting that blood repertoires may reflect thyroid immune responses.

This clonotype occurred many times. The specificity of this receptor is unknown. No base quality values were provided; no much bigger clone lies one nucleotide off. Graves' hyperthyroidism was defined as stable when no progression to ophthalmopathy occurred over 18 months of follow-up. Hyperthyroidism patients were aged 18 to 65 years and newly diagnosed, with disease duration of less than 2 months. Exclusion was applied to patients with uncontrolled infections, other autoimmune diseases, pregnancy or lactation. Clinical symptoms, serum thyroxine and TRAb, thyroid ultrasound, and orbital computed tomography formed the basis for the diagnoses. Ficoll-Paque density gradient centrifugation was used to isolate PBMCs from around 10 ml of fresh peripheral blood. Total RNA was extracted using Trizol reagent, and RNA quality was assessed on an Agilent 2100 Bioanalyzer. This TCR was sampled from a woman in her forties with Graves' hyperthyroidism. The sequencing sample was made of blood.

The CDR3 amino acid sequence is: CSAREALGGRRNSPLHF. Read as DNA, the sequence is TGCAGTGCTAGAGAGGCCTTGGGGGGCCGGCGTAATTCACCCCTCCACTTT. The V and J genes are TRBV20-1 and TRBJ1-6; TRBD1 is a weak D gene call, 6 bases matching. The germline V gene (reference sequence) sets CDR1 to DFQATT and CDR2 to SNEGSKA. The CDR3 goes from the cysteine to the phenylalanine over 17 residues. Only CDR3 DNA is held: 51 bases, read in frame from base 1. Trimming removed 0 bases from V and 6 bases from J, leaving 18 bases between the germline ends.